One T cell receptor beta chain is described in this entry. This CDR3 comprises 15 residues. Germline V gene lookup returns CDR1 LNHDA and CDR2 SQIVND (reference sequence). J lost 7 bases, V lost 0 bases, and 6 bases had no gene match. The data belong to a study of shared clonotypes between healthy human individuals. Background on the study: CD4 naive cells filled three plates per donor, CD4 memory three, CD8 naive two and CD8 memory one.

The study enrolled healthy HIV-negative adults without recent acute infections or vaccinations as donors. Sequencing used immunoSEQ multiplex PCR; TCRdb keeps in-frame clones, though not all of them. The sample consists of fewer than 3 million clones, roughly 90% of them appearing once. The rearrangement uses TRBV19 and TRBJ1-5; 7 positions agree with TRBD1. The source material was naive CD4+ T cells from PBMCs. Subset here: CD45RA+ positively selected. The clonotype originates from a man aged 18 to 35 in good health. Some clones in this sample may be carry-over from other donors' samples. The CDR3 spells CASSIDRQGWQPQHF. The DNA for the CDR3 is TGTGCCAGTAGTATAGATCGACAGGGATGGCAGCCCCAGCATTTT.